Here is one T cell receptor beta chain with its context. As originally analysed: Nucleated cell counts were estimated from reference gene primer amplification. Profiled with immunoSEQ multiplex PCR; TCRdb holds only in-frame clones, not every one. The D gene and trimming were derived from the DNA, and the V and J assignments and clone size from that table. The sample has 80,000 to 100,000 clones, around 67% seen once. This sample was included in a study of blood T cell repertoires in COVID-19. Study in general: The origin of the acute and convalescent COVID-19 samples was the United States, Italy and Spain.

CDR1 is ENHRY and CDR2 is SYGVKD in the germline V gene. The CDR3 is made up of 16 amino acids. V shed 0 bases, J shed 4 bases, and the junction held 5 bases outside the gene matches. Seattle patients were enrolled while actively infected and followed longitudinally. The V gene is TRBV10-3, the J gene TRBJ1-4; 7 bases align to TRBD1. The specimen sequenced was peripheral blood. The clonotype comes from an older man with COVID-19, enrolled during active disease. CDR3 region: CAISESTRGLNEKLFF. As DNA, the CDR3 is TGTGCCATCAGTGAGTCGACGAGGGGGCTTAATGAAAAACTGTTTTTT.